The TCR beta chain under discussion was sequenced for a study of shared clonotypes between healthy human individuals. Notes on the study in general: Blood alone was sampled, and tissue repertoires likely differ. The rarefaction results pointed to incomplete sorted-subset sequencing despite large depth.

CDR1 SNHLY and CDR2 FYNNEI come from the germline V gene. Germline trimming cut 6 bases from V and 0 bases from J; bases unmatched to any gene: 11. This CDR3 region has 16 residues. CD8 cells regarded as naive lacked CD45RO, were positively chosen for CCR7, and omitted terminally differentiated effector memory CD45RA+ cells. About this clone itself: Its antigen is unknown.

Authors' methods: ImmunoSEQ supplied junction-only sequences lacking quality scores, so filtering was different. Repertoires were generated with immunoSEQ multiplex PCR, while TCRdb's copy carries only in-frame clones and drops some. V, J and clone size were drawn from that table, and D and trimming were deduced from the DNA. The table records about 680,000 clones, roughly 94% of them present only once. The V call is TRBV2, the J call TRBJ2-7; TRBD1 aligns across 7 bases. The receptor comes from a man aged 25-45 years in good health. Specimen: naive CD8+ T cells sorted from blood. The CDR3 sequence: CASRFSRDSDSYEQYF. CDR3 DNA sequence: TGTGCCAGCAGGTTCAGCCGGGACAGTGACTCCTACGAGCAGTACTTC.